These 23 T cell receptor beta chains were all obtained from the same sample, sequenced in a study of T cells in Graves' hyperthyroidism and ophthalmopathy. The TCR beta CDR3 regions underwent amplification using RNA transcripts as the source. TCR CDR3 regions were first amplified by RT-PCR with HTBI primers. TCRdb processed the multiplex PCR reads anew with MiXCR; each CDR3 protein has one entry. The repertoire holds some 460,000 distinct CDR3 sequences, with around a sixth as singletons. Sequencing was carried out using blood. Receptor source: a woman aged 18-29 years with Graves' hyperthyroidism.

This clonotype was recorded a few times. The chain carries TRBV5-1 and TRBJ1-6; D not certain. CDR1 SGHRS and CDR2 YFSETQ come from the germline V gene. V dropped 4 bases and J dropped 9 bases, with 17 bases sitting between them. The CDR3 contains 15 residues. CDR3 amino acids: CASSVGLLSGSPLHF. CDR3 nucleotides: TGCGCCAGCAGCGTAGGACTATTAAGTGGTTCACCCCTCCACTTT.

The chain carries TRBV12-3 or TRBV12-4 and TRBJ1-1, with 7 bases aligning to TRBD1. Trimming removed 8 bases from V and 13 bases from J; junction bases left unmatched: 13. This CDR3 has 12 residues. In DNA, the CDR3 is TGTGCCAGCCAATACCCCCGACAGGGAGGTTTCTTT. This encodes CASQYPRQGGFF.

This clonotype was counted ten times or more. J is TRBJ1-1 and V is TRBV11-3; D not resolved. The germline gives CDR1 SGHNT, CDR2 YENEEA. The germline V and J ends were trimmed by 4 bases and 4 bases, with 10 bases remaining between them. CDR3 length equals 13 residues. This chain's CDR3 is CASSSGEGTEAFF. The CDR3 DNA follows: TGTGCCAGCAGCTCCGGAGAGGGCACTGAAGCTTTCTTT.

This clonotype has just a few counts. The chain recombines TRBV2 with TRBJ1-1, with unresolved D. CDR1 is SNHLY and CDR2 is FYNNEI in the germline V gene. The germline V and J ends were trimmed by 2 bases and 1 base, with 8 bases remaining between them. The CDR3 is 14 amino acids. The CDR3 sequence is CASSESRSNTEAFF. DNA for the CDR3: TGTGCCAGCAGTGAATCCAGATCGAACACTGAAGCTTTCTTT. Supplemented by reference TRBV2 and TRBJ1-1, the full variable domain reads EPEVTQTPSHQVTQMGQEVILRCVPISNHLYFYWYRQILGQKVEFLVSFYNNEISEKSEIFDDQFSVERPDGSNFTLKIRSTKLEDSAMYFCASSESRSNTEAFFGQGTRLTVV.

This clonotype was recorded many times. V and J are TRBV10-1 and TRBJ2-7; 9 positions match TRBD1. CDR3 length equals 12 residues. CDR1 and CDR2 from the germline V gene are WNHNN and SYGVQD (reference sequence). V was clipped by 10 bases and J by 7 bases; unmatched bases: 8. CDR3 DNA sequence: TGCGCCACCTCACAGGGGGCTAAAGAGCAGTACTTC. It encodes CATSQGAKEQYF.

The genes are TRBV20-1 and TRBJ2-7, with TRBD2 matching over 14 bases. After removal of 0 bases from V and 7 bases from J, the junction contained 11 bases not matched to a gene. Germline V gene lookup returns CDR1 DFQATT and CDR2 SNEGSKA (reference sequence). The CDR3 is 17 amino acids. CDR3: CSARDYGTSGRQGEQYF. CDR3 bases: TGCAGTGCTAGAGATTACGGGACTAGCGGGAGACAGGGGGAGCAGTACTTC.

This clonotype was seen many times. The chain is built from TRBV5-5 and TRBJ2-5, with unresolved D. This CDR3 region has 15 residues. V was shortened by 4 bases and J by 4 bases, with 17 bases between the two germline ends. From germline, CDR1 is SGHKS and CDR2 YYEKEE (reference sequence). The CDR3 region has the DNA TGTGCCAGCAGCCTGGGTACTGCCCCCTCAGAGACCCAGTACTTC. Amino acid sequence: CASSLGTAPSETQYF.

This clonotype was detected many times. This chain joins TRBV7-8 and TRBJ1-2; D remains ambiguous. The CDR3 extends over 16 amino acids. Trimming pared 5 bases from V and 2 bases from J, leaving 18 bases between. Germline V CDR1 and CDR2: SGHVS, FQNEAQ. CDR3 residues: CASSPQVGSTNYGYTF. CDR3 coding DNA: TGTGCCAGCAGCCCACAAGTCGGATCAACGAACTATGGCTACACCTTC. Full variable domain (outside the CDR3, taken from reference TRBV7-8 and TRBJ1-2): GAGVSQSPRYKVAKRGQDVALRCDPISGHVSLFWYQQALGQGPEFLTYFQNEAQLDKSGLPSDRFFAERPEGSVSTLKIQRTQQEDSAVYLCASSPQVGSTNYGYTFGSGTRLTVV.

The chain couples TRBV7-9 to TRBJ1-6, with TRBD1 identical over 8 bases. Germline CDR1 is SEHNR and CDR2 is FQNEAQ (reference sequence). CDR3 length equals 15 residues. Trimming at V came to 6 bases and at J to 10 bases, leaving 11 bases not matched to a gene. As DNA, the CDR3 is TGTGCCAGCAGAGCGGACAGGGAAATACGGTCACCCCTCCACTTT. Protein: CASRADREIRSPLHF.

This clonotype has a count of ten or more. This chain uses TRBV7-9 with TRBJ2-7; D call uncertain. Trimming took 3 bases from V and 2 from J, leaving 8 bases between them. In germline, CDR1 is SEHNR, CDR2 FQNEAQ (reference sequence). The CDR3 covers 13 residues. The CDR3, as DNA: TGTGCCAGCAGCTTGACCGAGACCTACGAGCAGTACTTC. This gives the protein CASSLTETYEQYF.

The chain has TRBV20-1 and TRBJ1-4, with D hard to call. This CDR3 comprises 12 residues. Per germline, CDR1 DFQATT and CDR2 SNEGSKA (reference sequence). Trimming removed 6 bases at V and 10 bases at J, with 15 bases between. The CDR3 nucleotides read TGCAGTGCCCCAATGCGGGGAGGAAAACTGTTTTTT. The encoded protein is CSAPMRGGKLFF.

The V gene is TRBV4-3, the J gene TRBJ2-5, with TRBD2 identical over 11 bases. The CDR3 covers 15 residues. Trimming removed 1 base from V and 7 bases from J; junction bases left unmatched: 5. CDR1 and CDR2 (germline): LGHNA, YSLEER. CDR3 amino acids: CASSQGLAGPGTQYF. CDR3 bases: TGCGCCAGCAGCCAAGGACTAGCGGGGCCCGGGACCCAGTACTTC.

This clonotype was detected many times. The rearrangement uses TRBV27 and TRBJ2-1; perhaps TRBD2 as D (7 bases). Germline CDR1 is MNHEY and CDR2 is SMNVEV (reference sequence). Trimming took 4 bases from V and 9 from J, leaving 16 bases between them. CDR3 length: 14 amino acids. The CDR3 reads CASSWRGGGVEQFF. CDR3 bases: TGTGCCAGCAGTTGGAGGGGGGGTGGGGTTGAGCAGTTCTTC.

This clonotype was seen at least ten times. The chain has TRBV29-1 and TRBJ2-3; no firm D call. The CDR3 runs to 10 residues. CDR1 is SQVTM and CDR2 is ANQGSEA in the germline V gene. V lost 3 bases and J 6 bases, leaving 4 bases between the germline ends. The CDR3 loop reads CSVDGDTQYF. The CDR3, as DNA: TGCAGCGTTGACGGGGATACGCAGTATTTT.

This clonotype turned up a few times. The chain is built from TRBV5-1 and TRBJ2-5; 8 positions match TRBD2. This CDR3 comprises 16 residues. Losses at the gene ends were 0 bases for V and 2 bases for J; bases not matched to a gene: 6. The V gene's germline CDR1 is SGHRS and CDR2 YFSETQ. This CDR3 is CASSLAASGYQETQYF. In DNA, the CDR3 is TGCGCCAGCAGCTTGGCGGCTAGCGGGTATCAAGAGACCCAGTACTTC.

This clonotype was observed a few times. CDR3 DNA sequence: TGTGCCAGCAGTCAGATCGCGGGGAGGTCCGCCGGGGAGCTGTTTTTT. Protein product: CASSQIAGRSAGELFF. The chain has TRBV12-3 or TRBV12-4 and TRBJ2-2; D perhaps matches TRBD2 (6 bases). Trimming removed 5 bases at V and 6 bases at J, with 19 bases between. The CDR3 is made up of 16 amino acids.

Ten or more counts support this clonotype. The rearrangement joins TRBV12-3 or TRBV12-4 to TRBJ1-2; D is ambiguous. V was clipped by 3 bases and J by 8 bases, with 16 bases between them. This CDR3 region has 14 residues. The CDR3 reads CASSFKASWSGYTF. The CDR3, as DNA: TGTGCCAGCAGTTTTAAGGCCTCTTGGTCGGGCTACACCTTC.

This clonotype was recorded a few times. This may arise from a read error, as a much more abundant clone is one base away. The CDR3 DNA sequence: TGTGCCACCAGTGACAGATACAATGAGCAGTTCTTC. Its protein product is CATSDRYNEQFF. The rearrangement joins TRBV24-1 to TRBJ2-1; unclear D gene. Germline V gives CDR1 KGHDR, CDR2 SFDVKD. This CDR3 is built from 12 residues. Trimming took off 4 bases at V and 4 bases at J, with 4 bases between the two ends.

In its sample, this clonotype was seen many times. The gene calls are TRBV2 and TRBJ1-1; D remains ambiguous. CDR3 length equals 14 residues. Germline CDR1 reads SNHLY; CDR2 reads FYNNEI. Trimming left V 11 bases short and J 2 bases short, with 18 bases between. CDR3: CAAAIGRRNTEAFF. As DNA, the CDR3 is TGTGCCGCAGCCATCGGGCGCCGAAACACTGAAGCTTTCTTT. Full variable domain (outside the CDR3, taken from reference TRBV2 and TRBJ1-1): EPEVTQTPSHQVTQMGQEVILRCVPISNHLYFYWYRQILGQKVEFLVSFYNNEISEKSEIFDDQFSVERPDGSNFTLKIRSTKLEDSAMYFCAAAIGRRNTEAFFGQGTRLTVV.

This clonotype has a count of ten or more. The V gene is TRBV6-1, the J gene TRBJ2-2, with 9 bases fitting TRBD1. The CDR3 is made up of 16 amino acids. Trimming at V came to 6 bases and at J to 0 bases, leaving 5 bases not matched to a gene. Germline CDR1 reads MNHNS; CDR2 reads SASEGT. CDR3 DNA sequence: TGTGCCAGCAGGTGGGGGACAGGGACGAACACCGGGGAGCTGTTTTTT. This codes for CASRWGTGTNTGELFF.

This clonotype has at least ten counts. The rearrangement joins TRBV5-1 to TRBJ2-7; no definite D call. CDR3 size: 16 residues. V shed 0 bases and J shed 0 bases, with 13 bases lying between them. CDR1 is SGHRS, CDR2 YFSETQ, per germline. This chain's CDR3 is CASSLGGGRSSYEQYF. CDR3 sequence (DNA): TGCGCCAGCAGCTTGGGTGGTGGGCGAAGCTCCTACGAGCAGTACTTC.

This clonotype was detected a few times. This chain connects TRBV6-2 or TRBV6-3 to TRBJ1-5, with D perhaps TRBD1 (5 bases). Germline CDR1 MNHEY, CDR2 SVGEGT. With 6 bases removed from V and 5 bases from J, the gap between germline ends came to 14 bases. The CDR3 has 14 amino acids. The CDR3 protein is CASSLYRPDQPQHF. The CDR3, as DNA: TGTGCCAGCAGCCTCTACAGGCCCGATCAGCCCCAGCATTTT.

This chain joins TRBV20-1 and TRBJ2-7; the match to TRBD1 covers 7 bases. With 7 bases clipped from V and 0 bases from J, the junction kept 3 bases outside the gene matches. Germline V lookup: CDR1 DFQATT, CDR2 SNEGSKA (reference sequence). This CDR3 spans 12 amino acids. In DNA, the CDR3 is TGCAGTGTCGGGACAGACTCCTACGAGCAGTACTTC. This sequence encodes CSVGTDSYEQYF.